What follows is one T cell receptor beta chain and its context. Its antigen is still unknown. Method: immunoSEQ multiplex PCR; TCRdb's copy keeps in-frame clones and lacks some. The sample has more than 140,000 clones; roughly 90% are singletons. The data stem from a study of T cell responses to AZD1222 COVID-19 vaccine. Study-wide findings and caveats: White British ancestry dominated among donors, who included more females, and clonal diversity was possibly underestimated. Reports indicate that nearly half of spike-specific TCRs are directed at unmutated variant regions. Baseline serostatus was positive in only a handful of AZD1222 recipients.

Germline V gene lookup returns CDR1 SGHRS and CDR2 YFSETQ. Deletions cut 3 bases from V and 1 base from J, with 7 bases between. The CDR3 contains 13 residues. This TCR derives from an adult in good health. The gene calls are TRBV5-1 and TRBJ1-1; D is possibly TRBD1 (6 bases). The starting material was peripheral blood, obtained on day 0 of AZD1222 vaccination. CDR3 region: CASSSRGNTEAFF. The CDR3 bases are TGCGCCAGCAGCTCCAGGGGGAACACTGAAGCTTTCTTT.